This T cell receptor beta chain emerged from a study of vaccination effects on CD4 cells after COVID-19. Study-wide results and caveats: The study had few convalescent patients and no early post-infection timepoints. Only 1 of 255 vaccine-induced clones from healthy vaccinees cross-reacted with common cold coronaviruses.

Viral peptide pool expansion of antigen-specific CD4+ T cells preceded sequencing in the ViraFEST assay. CD4+ T cells were isolated after about eleven days of culture. No vaccinee had earlier SARS-CoV-2 infection, and nucleocapsid antibodies were negative. A density of fewer than 2.5 million PBMC per well was used; these cells were cultured with 9.5 to 10 IU/ml IL-2 and roughly 9.5 ug/ml peptides. Per germline, CDR1 SGDLS and CDR2 YYNGEE. V dropped 0 bases and J dropped 5 bases, with 11 bases sitting between them. CDR3 length: 15 amino acids. The method was immunoSEQ multiplex PCR; TCRdb's version includes in-frame clones alone and lacks a portion of them. The repertoire includes about 63,000 clones, roughly 76% of them detected once, and roughly 3.5% sits in the top ten. Concerning this clone itself: Its antigen is unknown.

This TCR was sampled from a human donor who received a COVID-19 vaccine. The chain employs TRBV9 and TRBJ1-4; D is unresolved. The input for sequencing was CD4+ T cells from PBMCs cultured with HCoV-OC43 spike peptides, taken before COVID-19 vaccination. Subset here: HCoV-OC43 spike overlapping peptide pool stimulation. Here the CDR3 DNA reads TGTGCCAGCAGCGTAGGCCCATCGGGGAATGAAAAACTGTTTTTT. It codes for CASSVGPSGNEKLFF.